One and the same sample provided the 7 T cell receptor beta chains below, sequenced in a study of shared clonotypes between healthy human individuals. Libraries were prepared by immunoSEQ multiplex PCR; TCRdb keeps only in-frame clonotypes and omits some of them. The table has about 600,000 clones, 97% seen once. The source material was naive CD4+ T cells sorted from blood. Subset described: CD45RA+ positively selected. The receptors stem from a young woman in good health.

As DNA, the CDR3 is TGTGCCAGCTCACCATCGGGGTTTGCTGGGGCCAACGTCCTGACTTTC. It encodes CASSPSGFAGANVLTF. The chain carries TRBV18 and TRBJ2-6, with a weak D call TRBD2 (5 bases). Trimming took 2 bases from V and 2 from J, leaving 10 bases between them. Per the germline V gene, CDR1 is KGHSH and CDR2 is LQKENI. CDR3 length: 16 amino acids.

The rearrangement joins TRBV6-4 to TRBJ2-7; 8 bases map to TRBD2. This CDR3 has 16 amino acids. Losses at the gene ends were 9 bases for V and 4 bases for J; bases not matched to a gene: 17. Germline-derived CDR1 and CDR2 are MRHNA and SNTAGT. CDR3 DNA sequence: TGTGCCAGTAATCCATCCTCAGCGGGAGCGGGGTACGAGCAGTACTTC. Its protein product is CASNPSSAGAGYEQYF.

In its sample, this clone was seen once. The CDR3 coding sequence is TGTGCCAGCAGCAGCCCGACTAGGTTCCCCTACGAGCAGTACTTC. As protein: CASSSPTRFPYEQYF. The rearrangement joins TRBV5-6 to TRBJ2-5, with D possibly TRBD2 on 6 matching bases. The end of the DNA aligns better with TRBJ2-7, so the J call may be wrong. The CDR3 length is 15 residues. The V gene's germline CDR1 is SGHDT and CDR2 YYEEEE.

This sequence joins TRBV28 and TRBJ2-1, with D hard to call. The CDR3 is 15 residues long. CDR1 MDHEN and CDR2 SYDVKM come from the germline V gene. Trimming shortened V by 4 bases and J by 0 bases, and 10 bases separated the two germline ends. The CDR3 nucleotides are TGTGCCAGCAGTTCCAATAAGGGCTCCTACAATGAGCAGTTCTTC. Residues: CASSSNKGSYNEQFF.

The chain is built from TRBV11-2 and TRBJ2-2, with 7 bases identical to TRBD1. Germline CDR1 reads SGHAT; CDR2 reads FQNNGV. The CDR3 loop spans 15 amino acids. V trimming: 6 bases; J trimming: 6 bases; junction bases outside the gene matches: 10. The CDR3 loop reads CASRRNDRDAGELFF. CDR3 nucleotide sequence: TGTGCCAGCAGACGCAACGACAGGGACGCCGGGGAGCTGTTTTTT.

V and J are TRBV5-8 and TRBJ2-3; 7 nucleotides align to TRBD2. The trim removed 0 bases at V and 3 bases at J, leaving 10 bases unmatched. This CDR3 has 17 residues. The germline V gene encodes CDR1 SGHTS and CDR2 YDEGEE. The chain's CDR3 is CASSLGISSGSTDTQYF. The CDR3 DNA is TGTGCCAGCAGCTTGGGAATCTCTAGCGGCTCTACAGATACGCAGTATTTT. Variable domain in full (rest from reference TRBV5-8 and TRBJ2-3): EAGVTQSPTHLIKTRGQQATLRCSPISGHTSVYWYQQALGLGLQFLLWYDEGEERNRGNFPPRFSGRQFPNYSSELNVNALELEDSALYLCASSLGISSGSTDTQYFGPGTRLTVL.

This chain links TRBV18 with TRBJ2-7, with 9 bases fitting TRBD1. Germline CDR1 reads KGHSH; CDR2 reads LQKENI. The V and J ends lost 3 bases and 3 bases, in that order; junction bases with no gene match: 12. The CDR3 covers 17 residues. CDR3 DNA sequence: TGTGCCAGCTCACCCGGGACAGGGATAGGGGTCAGCTACGAGCAGTACTTC. The encoded protein is CASSPGTGIGVSYEQYF.